The 21 T cell receptor beta chains presented below share a single source sample, sequenced in a study of OX40 agonist ivuxolimab in advanced cancers. Clones were read by immunoSEQ multiplex PCR, and TCRdb kept only the in-frame ones, dropping some. The profile covers 45,000 to 60,000 clones, with 90% appearing a single time and roughly 4.5% taken by the ten largest. The input for sequencing was CD4+ or CD8+ T cells sorted from blood, taken in a trial of the OX40 agonist ivuxolimab. Receptors were obtained from an adult with an advanced solid tumor such as melanoma, head and neck, liver or kidney cancer.

This clone has only one observation. The chain links TRBV2 to TRBJ2-3; 8 bases are a match to TRBD1. The CDR3 runs 14 residues. The germline gives CDR1 SNHLY, CDR2 FYNNEI. V lost 5 bases and J lost 1; bases outside the gene matches: 2. The CDR3 DNA follows: TGTGCCAGCAGTCCGACAGGGGGCACAGATACGCAGTATTTT. Translation: CASSPTGGTDTQYF.

In DNA, the CDR3 is TGTGCCAGCAGTTGGGGAGAGAACACTGAAGCTTTCTTT. Its protein is CASSWGENTEAFF. This chain links TRBV2 with TRBJ1-1; D is unresolved. CDR3 size: 13 residues. Per germline, CDR1 SNHLY and CDR2 FYNNEI. V dropped 5 bases and J dropped 1 base, with 8 bases sitting between them. Full variable domain (missing parts from reference TRBV2 and TRBJ1-1): EPEVTQTPSHQVTQMGQEVILRCVPISNHLYFYWYRQILGQKVEFLVSFYNNEISEKSEIFDDQFSVERPDGSNFTLKIRSTKLEDSAMYFCASSWGENTEAFFGQGTRLTVV.

The rearrangement joins TRBV9 to TRBJ2-3, with no clear D. CDR3 length: 15 amino acids. CDR1 is SGDLS and CDR2 is YYNGEE in the germline V gene. Trimming stripped 0 bases from V and 0 bases from J, with 8 bases between. The CDR3 here is CASSVDTRSTDTQYF. CDR3 coding DNA: TGTGCCAGCAGCGTAGATACCCGTAGCACAGATACGCAGTATTTT.

In its sample, this clone was seen once. This chain joins TRBV18 and TRBJ2-1, with D perhaps matching TRBD1 or TRBD2 (7 bases each). This CDR3 region has 15 residues. V was trimmed by 3 bases and J by 2 bases, leaving 11 bases between them. Germline values: CDR1 KGHSH, CDR2 LQKENI. CDR3: CASSPQGGPYNEQFF. In DNA form, the CDR3 reads TGTGCCAGCTCACCCCAGGGGGGGCCCTACAATGAGCAGTTCTTC.

The chain carries TRBV5-1 and TRBJ1-5; the D gene is possibly TRBD1 (5 bases). The V end was cut by 4 bases, the J end by 11 bases, with 13 bases between. Per the germline V gene, CDR1 is SGHRS and CDR2 is YFSETQ. The length of the CDR3 is 12 residues. CDR3 sequence: CASSGDGRTQHF. The DNA for the CDR3 is TGCGCCAGCAGCGGGGACGGCAGGACCCAGCATTTT.

CDR3 coding DNA: TGTGCCAGCAGCCAGTACCCCGGGACAGGGGGACAAGAGCAGTACTTC. Encoded protein: CASSQYPGTGGQEQYF. The chain is built from TRBV14 and TRBJ2-5; 11 bases are a match to TRBD1. Germline CDR1 reads SGHDN; CDR2 reads FVKESK. This CDR3 spans 16 amino acids. J lost 11 bases, V lost 3 bases, and 14 bases had no gene match.

The chain has TRBV15 and TRBJ2-1; 8 bases agree with TRBD2. This CDR3 has 17 amino acids. The germline gives CDR1 LNHNV, CDR2 YYDKDF (reference sequence). Unmatched junction bases numbered 19, after V lost 3 bases and J lost 12 bases. CDR3: CATSRPSEAGGFKGQFF. The DNA of the CDR3 is TGTGCCACCAGCAGGCCGTCGGAGGCGGGAGGATTTAAGGGGCAGTTCTTC.

This rearrangement joins TRBV9 to TRBJ2-7; unclear D gene. The germline V gene has CDR1 SGDLS and CDR2 YYNGEE. Deletions cut 1 base from V and 5 bases from J, with 13 bases between. The CDR3 spans 14 residues. Here the CDR3 reads CASSVLPVSHEQYF. The DNA for the CDR3 is TGTGCCAGCAGCGTACTCCCGGTGTCCCACGAGCAGTACTTC.

The chain employs TRBV11-2 and TRBJ2-1, with D uncertain. Germline lookup yields CDR1 SGHAT and CDR2 FQNNGV. The CDR3 runs to 12 residues. V was clipped by 5 bases and J by 3 bases, with 5 bases between them. The CDR3 region has the DNA TGTGCCAGCAGCGAGAACTACAATGAGCAGTTCTTC. As protein: CASSENYNEQFF. Full variable domain (rest looked up from reference TRBV11-2 and TRBJ2-1): EAGVAQSPRYKIIEKRQSVAFWCNPISGHATLYWYQQILGQGPKLLIQFQNNGVVDDSQLPKDRFSAERLKGVDSTLKIQPAKLEDSAVYLCASSENYNEQFFGPGTRLTVL.

The chain couples TRBV11-2 to TRBJ1-5, with D tentatively TRBD1 (6 bases). This CDR3 spans 14 amino acids. Germline V gene data show CDR1 as SGHAT and CDR2 as FQNNGV. V was pared by 1 base and J by 7 bases, with 11 bases between. CDR3 region: CASSLGGQGQPQHF. The CDR3 DNA sequence: TGTGCCAGCAGCTTAGGGGGGCAGGGCCAGCCCCAGCATTTT.

The chain is built from TRBV15 and TRBJ2-3, with 7 bases matching TRBD2. This CDR3 spans 13 amino acids. The V gene's germline CDR1 is LNHNV and CDR2 YYDKDF (reference sequence). The J segment lost 2 bases and the V segment lost 8 bases, leaving 4 bases of the junction unmatched. The CDR3 region is CATGGGLTDTQYF. The CDR3 region has the DNA TGTGCCACCGGCGGGGGTCTCACAGATACGCAGTATTTT.

V is TRBV20-1 and J is TRBJ2-1; no clear D gene. CDR3 length: 10 amino acids. Per the germline V gene, CDR1 is DFQATT and CDR2 is SNEGSKA (reference sequence). V dropped 8 bases and J dropped 6 bases, with 8 bases sitting between them. The chain's CDR3 is CSPEFNEQFF. The CDR3 nucleotides are TGCAGTCCGGAGTTCAATGAGCAGTTCTTC.

The CDR3 here is CASSLKTADNEQFF. In DNA, the CDR3 is TGTGCCAGCAGCTTAAAGACAGCCGACAATGAGCAGTTCTTC. V is TRBV7-3 and J is TRBJ2-1, with D maybe TRBD1 (5 bases). Germline V gene lookup returns CDR1 SGHTA and CDR2 FQGTGA. There are 14 residues in the CDR3. Trimming took off 1 base at V and 5 bases at J, with 9 bases between the two ends.

The chain joins TRBV6-5 to TRBJ2-3, with 9 bases lining up with TRBD2. The V gene end was trimmed by 7 bases and the J gene end by 1 base; junction bases not matched to a gene: 3. The CDR3 sequence is 14 residues long. The V gene's germline CDR1 is MNHEY and CDR2 SVGAGI. The CDR3 protein is CASKERGGTDTQYF. The CDR3 DNA is TGTGCCAGCAAGGAGCGGGGGGGCACAGATACGCAGTATTTT.

Remarks on this clone: The same CDR3 is also encoded by other DNA sequences in this sample. V gene TRBV6-5 combines with J gene TRBJ1-5; no firm D call. The length of the CDR3 is 14 residues. Trimming pared 6 bases from V and 0 bases from J, leaving 9 bases between. Germline V gene data show CDR1 as MNHEY and CDR2 as SVGAGI. DNA of the CDR3: TGTGCCAGCAGCCGTGACGGTAGCAATCAGCCCCAGCATTTT. Its protein is CASSRDGSNQPQHF.

This chain uses TRBV30 with TRBJ1-2; no clear D gene. Trimming left V 8 bases short and J 7 bases short, with 17 bases between. Germline CDR1 and CDR2: GTSNPN and SVGIG (reference sequence). The CDR3 extends over 12 amino acids. The CDR3 nucleotides are TGTGCCCGGACCTACGGGAGGACTGGCTACACCTTC. It codes for CARTYGRTGYTF.

This clone was detected a few times. This chain joins TRBV19 and TRBJ1-1; 9 positions match TRBD1. Germline V CDR1 and CDR2: LNHDA, SQIVND (reference sequence). The CDR3 length is 13 residues. Trimming cost V 9 bases and J 4 bases; bases outside gene matches: 6. CDR3 residues: CASQRQGGTEAFF. The CDR3 nucleotides read TGTGCCAGCCAGCGACAGGGGGGCACTGAAGCTTTCTTT.

The CDR3 DNA reads TGTGCCAGCAGCGCCCGACGGGGGCCTAATGAAAAACTGTTTTTT. Its translation is CASSARRGPNEKLFF. The genes are TRBV5-6 and TRBJ1-4, with D tentatively TRBD1 (6 bases). Germline V gene lookup returns CDR1 SGHDT and CDR2 YYEEEE. V was shortened by 4 bases and J by 3 bases, with 13 bases between the two germline ends. The CDR3 is made up of 15 amino acids.

This rearrangement joins TRBV6-6 to TRBJ2-7; no definite D call. Trimming removed 2 bases from V and 6 bases from J, with 8 bases in between. Per the germline V gene, CDR1 is MNHNY and CDR2 is SVGAGI (reference sequence). The CDR3 extends over 12 amino acids. In DNA form, the CDR3 reads TGTGCCAGCAGTTACCCCGGCTCCGAGCAGTACTTC. This sequence encodes CASSYPGSEQYF.

The chain uses TRBV11-2 and TRBJ2-6, with D perhaps being TRBD1 or TRBD2 (6 bases each). Trimming removed 7 bases from V and 4 bases from J, with 17 bases in between. This CDR3 contains 16 residues. CDR1 is SGHAT and CDR2 is FQNNGV in the germline V gene. Here the CDR3 reads CASNTRGEIGANVLTF. The DNA of the CDR3 is TGTGCCAGCAATACAAGGGGGGAGATCGGGGCCAACGTCCTGACTTTC.

This chain uses TRBV10-1 with TRBJ2-7; 13 bases line up with TRBD2. The germline V gene has CDR1 WNHNN and CDR2 SYGVQD (reference sequence). The length of the CDR3 is 15 residues. Trimming at V came to 4 bases and at J to 2 bases, leaving 2 bases not matched to a gene. DNA of the CDR3: TGCGCCAGCAGTGGGACTAGCGGGAGTGCCTACGAGCAGTACTTC. Its translation is CASSGTSGSAYEQYF.